The clone carrying this T cell receptor (beta chain) was counted ten times or more. Its antigen is not known. This specimen comes from a study of Graves' ophthalmopathy and Graves' hyperthyroidism. On the study more broadly: At the time of initial diagnosis and before any treatment, peripheral blood was collected.

Broader study findings: Most thyroid-expanded clonotypes exceeding 0.001 frequency were also found in blood.

Amplification of TCR beta CDR3 regions used RNA transcripts. After a first-round RT-PCR with HTBI primers, a second-round multiplex PCR was run. TCRdb passed the multiplex PCR reads through MiXCR, listing each CDR3 protein once. Here the sample spans about 740,000 distinct CDR3 sequences, roughly 41% being singletons. J gave up 14 bases and V 4 bases, and 9 bases lay outside the gene matches. This CDR3 comprises 12 residues. Germline CDR1 SGDLS, CDR2 YYNGEE. V is TRBV9 and J is TRBJ1-1; 9 bases match TRBD1. Sequencing was carried out using peripheral blood. This TCR derives from an adult man with Graves' ophthalmopathy. CDR3 nucleotides: TGTGCCAGCAGCCTGGGACAGGGTCCAATATTCTTT. It is translated as CASSLGQGPIFF.